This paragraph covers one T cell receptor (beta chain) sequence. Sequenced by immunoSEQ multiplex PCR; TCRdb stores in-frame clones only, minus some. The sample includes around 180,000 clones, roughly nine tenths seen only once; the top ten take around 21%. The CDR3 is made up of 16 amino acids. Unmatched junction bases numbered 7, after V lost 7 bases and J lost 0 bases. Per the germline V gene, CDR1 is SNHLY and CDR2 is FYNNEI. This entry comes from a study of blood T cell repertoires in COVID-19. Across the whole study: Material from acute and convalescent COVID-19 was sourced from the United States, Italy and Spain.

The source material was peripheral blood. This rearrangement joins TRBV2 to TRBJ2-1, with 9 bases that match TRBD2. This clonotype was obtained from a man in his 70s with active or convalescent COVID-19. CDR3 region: CASTSSGASSYNEQFF. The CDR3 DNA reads TGTGCCAGCACCTCTAGCGGGGCGAGCTCCTACAATGAGCAGTTCTTC.